Below are 22 T cell receptor beta chains sequenced from a single sample in a study of vaccination and CD4 T cells after COVID-19. An Oncomine TCR Beta short-read assay was used to sequence the DNA from cultured CD4+ T cells. Using its own MiXCR run on the PCR reads, TCRdb lists one record per CDR3 protein. The sample contains under 20,000 distinct CDR3 sequences, approximately 57% of which appear only once. Treatment described: 10-day PBMC culture with coronavirus spike peptide pools or control peptides (ViraFEST assay). Antigen specificity for these receptors is unknown. Sample: CD4+ T cells from blood, cultured in vitro, taken before SARS-CoV-2 vaccination. The source of these receptors is a human donor who had recovered from COVID-19.

The chain carries TRBV24-1 and TRBJ1-2; D is ambiguous. The CDR3 consists of 14 residues. Deletions cut 4 bases from V and 4 bases from J, with 12 bases between. Per germline, CDR1 KGHDR and CDR2 SFDVKD. The CDR3 sequence: CATSDFDKIYGYTF. The CDR3 DNA is TGTGCCACCAGTGACTTTGACAAGATCTATGGCTACACCTTC.

V gene TRBV19 combines with J gene TRBJ1-5, with TRBD1 matching 9 bases. CDR3 length equals 13 residues. Germline V gene data show CDR1 as LNHDA and CDR2 as SQIVND (reference sequence). Trimming cost V 7 bases and J 5 bases; bases outside gene matches: 3. CDR3 nucleotide sequence: TGTGCCAGTACCAGGACAGGGGATCAGCCCCAGCATTTT. It translates to CASTRTGDQPQHF.

The rearrangement joins TRBV20-1 to TRBJ1-1; D ambiguous. Looked up from germline, CDR1 is DFQATT and CDR2 is SNEGSKA (reference sequence). Trimming cost V 0 bases and J 1 base, with 12 bases left between them. The CDR3 is 15 residues long. The CDR3, as DNA: TGCAGTGCTAGAGAGAGGGCCTCTCCGAACACTGAAGCTTTCTTT. Translated, it gives CSARERASPNTEAFF.

A few counts support this clonotype. The chain links TRBV28 to TRBJ1-6; a weak D match, TRBD1 (5 bases). The V end was cut by 5 bases, the J end by 0 bases, with 8 bases between. The germline gives CDR1 MDHEN, CDR2 SYDVKM. The CDR3 runs 15 residues. In nucleotides, the CDR3 is TGTGCCAGCAGTGGGGGGAGCTCCTATAATTCACCCCTCCACTTT. Translated, it gives CASSGGSSYNSPLHF.

This clonotype appeared a few times. This sequence joins TRBV7-2 and TRBJ1-1, with 8 bases that match TRBD1. CDR1 and CDR2 (germline): SGHTA, FQGNSA. The CDR3 is 14 residues long. The J segment lost 4 bases and the V segment lost 7 bases, leaving 8 bases of the junction unmatched. CDR3 loop: CASTLGTGSTEAFF. The CDR3 coding sequence is TGTGCCAGCACCCTAGGGACAGGAAGCACTGAAGCTTTCTTT.

The chain carries TRBV6-1 and TRBJ2-7; TRBD2 aligns across 8 bases. The CDR3 sequence is 16 residues long. The ends lost 3 bases at V and 9 bases at J; junction bases unmatched: 16. The germline V gene encodes CDR1 MNHNS and CDR2 SASEGT. The CDR3 bases are TGTGCCAGCAGTGAGGGGTCGGCGGGAGGACTGCGACTGCAGTACTTC. The encoded protein is CASSEGSAGGLRLQYF.

The chain uses TRBV18 and TRBJ2-5; 10 bases fit TRBD2. The germline V gene encodes CDR1 KGHSH and CDR2 LQKENI. Unmatched junction bases numbered 6, after V lost 3 bases and J lost 5 bases. This CDR3 region has 15 residues. CDR3 residues: CASSPGLAGVETQYF. CDR3 coding DNA: TGTGCCAGCTCACCGGGGCTAGCGGGAGTCGAGACCCAGTACTTC. The full variable domain, with the rest looked up from reference TRBV18 and TRBJ2-5, is NAGVMQNPRHLVRRRGQEARLRCSPMKGHSHVYWYRQLPEEGLKFMVYLQKENIIDESGMPKERFSAEFPKEGPSILRIQQVVRGDSAAYFCASSPGLAGVETQYFGPGTRLLVL.

This chain connects TRBV4-1 to TRBJ2-3; 9 bases map to TRBD2. The J segment lost 2 bases and the V segment lost 1 base, leaving 4 bases of the junction unmatched. Per germline, CDR1 MGHRA and CDR2 YSYEKL. The CDR3 sequence is 16 residues long. CDR3 nucleotide sequence: TGCGCCAGCAGCCAAGGCGGGAGGGGAGCCACAGATACGCAGTATTTT. Translated, it gives CASSQGGRGATDTQYF.

The J gene is TRBJ1-2, the V gene TRBV12-3 or TRBV12-4, with D hard to call. V gave up 3 bases and J gave up 1 base, with 0 bases separating them. The CDR3 runs to 11 residues. The CDR3 DNA is TGTGCCAGCAGTTTTAACTATGGCTACACCTTC. It specifies CASSFNYGYTF.

This chain joins TRBV9 and TRBJ2-7; D might be TRBD2 (6 bases). The V gene lost 3 bases and the J gene lost 7 bases, with 14 bases spanning the gap. CDR1 SGDLS and CDR2 YYNGEE come from the germline V gene. This CDR3 comprises 13 residues. CDR3 loop: CASSEAGGREQYF. CDR3 DNA sequence: TGTGCCAGCAGCGAAGCCGGGGGACGGGAGCAGTACTTC. Full variable domain (remainder filled in from reference TRBV9 and TRBJ2-7): DSGVTQTPKHLITATGQRVTLRCSPRSGDLSVYWYQQSLDQGLQFLIQYYNGEERAKGNILERFSAQQFPDLHSELNLSSLELGDSALYFCASSEAGGREQYFGPGTRLTVT.

V and J are TRBV5-1 and TRBJ1-2; no reliable D call. Per the germline V gene, CDR1 is SGHRS and CDR2 is YFSETQ. This CDR3 has 15 amino acids. The V and J ends lost 4 bases and 0 bases respectively, with 13 bases between them. CDR3 DNA: TGCGCCAGCAGCCCCGAGGGCGTAGCTAACTATGGCTACACCTTC. It translates to CASSPEGVANYGYTF.

This sequence joins TRBV2 and TRBJ2-7; weak D call: TRBD2 (6 bases). The V end lost 4 bases, the J end lost 3 bases, and 10 bases lay between the germline ends. Germline V gene lookup returns CDR1 SNHLY and CDR2 FYNNEI. The CDR3 runs to 13 residues. The CDR3 DNA follows: TGTGCCAGCAGTGCGGCGGGACTCTACGAGCAGTACTTC. Protein: CASSAAGLYEQYF.

This clonotype has just one count. The chain carries TRBV7-9 and TRBJ1-6; no clear D gene. Trimming shortened V by 1 base and J by 9 bases, and 10 bases separated the two germline ends. Germline loops: CDR1 SEHNR, CDR2 FQNEAQ (reference sequence). CDR3 length: 14 residues. This chain's CDR3 is CASSLDNAGSPLHF. As DNA, the CDR3 is TGTGCCAGCAGCTTAGATAATGCAGGTTCACCCCTCCACTTT.

The chain joins TRBV6-4 to TRBJ2-1, with 8 positions matching TRBD2. The CDR3 sequence is 14 residues long. The germline gives CDR1 MRHNA, CDR2 SNTAGT. The J segment lost 10 bases and the V segment lost 0 bases, leaving 5 bases of the junction unmatched. In DNA form, the CDR3 reads TGTGCCAGCAGTGACTCGTACGTAGCGGGAGAGCAGTTCTTC. This gives the protein CASSDSYVAGEQFF.

The chain employs TRBV4-3 and TRBJ2-5; 11 bases fit TRBD2. CDR1 and CDR2 from the germline V gene are LGHNA and YSLEER. The CDR3 runs 14 residues. Germline trimming cut 5 bases from V and 5 bases from J; bases unmatched to any gene: 4. CDR3 DNA sequence: TGCGCCAGCAGCTTACTAGCGGGAGATGAGACCCAGTACTTC. It yields the protein CASSLLAGDETQYF.

This chain uses TRBV5-4 with TRBJ2-7, with D possibly being TRBD1 or TRBD2 (6 bases each). The CDR3 extends over 14 amino acids. Between the trimmed V and J ends, which lost 4 bases and 3 bases, there was a span of 14 bases. CDR1 and CDR2 (germline): SGHNT, YYREEE (reference sequence). The CDR3 DNA follows: TGTGCCAGCAGCAACGGGGGCTTAGGCTACGAGCAGTACTTC. It translates to CASSNGGLGYEQYF. The full variable domain, rest sourced from reference TRBV5-4 and TRBJ2-7, is ETGVTQSPTHLIKTRGQQVTLRCSSQSGHNTVSWYQQALGQGPQFIFQYYREEENGRGNFPPRFSGLQFPNYSSELNVNALELDDSALYLCASSNGGLGYEQYFGPGTRLTVT.

V and J are TRBV7-2 and TRBJ2-6; no clear D. The ends were cut back, 1 base at V and 0 bases at J, with 13 bases in the middle. The CDR3 covers 18 residues. The germline V gene has CDR1 SGHTA and CDR2 FQGNSA. CDR3 amino acids: CASSLGVATISGANVLTF. The CDR3 DNA reads as TGTGCCAGCAGCTTAGGAGTGGCCACCATCTCTGGGGCCAACGTCCTGACTTTC.

The gene calls are TRBV7-9 and TRBJ2-3, with 7 bases fitting TRBD2. The CDR3 extends over 15 amino acids. CDR1 and CDR2 from the germline V gene are SEHNR and FQNEAQ (reference sequence). Unmatched junction bases numbered 4, after V lost 1 base and J lost 3 bases. The CDR3 region is CASSLVAGETDTQYF. DNA for the CDR3: TGTGCCAGCAGCTTAGTGGCGGGAGAGACAGATACGCAGTATTTT.

This clonotype was seen only a few times. The V gene is TRBV7-2, the J gene TRBJ2-2; TRBD2 matches at 9 bases. The CDR3 is made up of 17 amino acids. In germline, CDR1 is SGHTA, CDR2 FQGNSA. The J segment lost 3 bases and the V segment lost 5 bases, leaving 10 bases of the junction unmatched. CDR3 bases: TGTGCCAGCAGCCCACGTAGCGGGAGCGGGTACACCGGGGAGCTGTTTTTT. It yields the protein CASSPRSGSGYTGELFF.

This clonotype was seen a handful of times. The genes are TRBV15 and TRBJ2-2, with TRBD2 identical over 13 bases. CDR1 is LNHNV, CDR2 YYDKDF, per germline (reference sequence). V gave up 0 bases and J gave up 7 bases; unmatched junction bases: 11. The CDR3 is 19 residues long. Written as DNA, the CDR3 is TGTGCCACCAGCAGAGATTGGGGACTAGCGGGATCCGGTAACGGGGAGCTGTTTTTT. Protein: CATSRDWGLAGSGNGELFF. The full variable domain, its missing parts supplied by reference TRBV15 and TRBJ2-2, is DAMVIQNPRYQVTQFGKPVTLSCSQTLNHNVMYWYQQKSSQAPKLLFHYYDKDFNNEADTPDNFQSRRPNTSFCFLDIRSPGLGDTAMYLCATSRDWGLAGSGNGELFFGEGSRLTVL.

The rearrangement uses TRBV30 and TRBJ1-2; 7 bases agree with TRBD1. V gave up 3 bases and J gave up 7 bases; unmatched junction bases: 11. The germline gives CDR1 GTSNPN, CDR2 SVGIG (reference sequence). The CDR3 contains 14 residues. The CDR3 reads CAWRGGQQLFGYTF. The DNA of the CDR3 is TGTGCCTGGAGGGGGGGACAGCAACTATTTGGCTACACCTTC. Variable domain in full (rest from reference TRBV30 and TRBJ1-2): SQTIHQWPATLVQPVGSPLSLECTVEGTSNPNLYWYRQAAGRGLQLLFYSVGIGQISSEVPQNLSASRPQDRQFILSSKKLLLSDSGFYLCAWRGGQQLFGYTFGSGTRLTVV.

This sequence joins TRBV27 and TRBJ2-2, with D possibly matching TRBD2 (5 bases). Trimming took 1 base from V and 6 from J, leaving 15 bases between them. The germline CDR1 and CDR2 sequences are MNHEY and SMNVEV (reference sequence). The CDR3 sequence is 16 residues long. The DNA for the CDR3 is TGTGCCAGCAGTTTATATGCGCGGCAGGAGGCCGGGGAGCTGTTTTTT. It translates to CASSLYARQEAGELFF.